The clone carrying this T cell receptor beta chain was seen ten or more times. This sample was included in a study of breast tumors, draining lymph nodes, adjacent tissues. One entry per CDR3 protein results from TCRdb running MiXCR on the multiplex PCR reads. The table records some 200,000 distinct CDR3 sequences, roughly 31% of them present only once. Axillary draining lymph nodes of breast cancer patients supplied the node samples. The TCR originated in a female donor with breast cancer. Some clones in this sample may be carry-over from other donors' samples. The sample consisted of axillary lymph node tissue.

The CDR3 nucleotides are TGTGCCAGCAGTCCAGGGAATTGGTTACCTGCAACTAATGAAAAACTGTTTTTT. This gives the protein CASSPGNWLPATNEKLFF. The chain is built from TRBV12-3 or TRBV12-4 and TRBJ1-4; D is perhaps TRBD1 (5 bases). The CDR3 covers 18 residues. Trimming pared 5 bases from V and 0 bases from J, leaving 19 bases between.